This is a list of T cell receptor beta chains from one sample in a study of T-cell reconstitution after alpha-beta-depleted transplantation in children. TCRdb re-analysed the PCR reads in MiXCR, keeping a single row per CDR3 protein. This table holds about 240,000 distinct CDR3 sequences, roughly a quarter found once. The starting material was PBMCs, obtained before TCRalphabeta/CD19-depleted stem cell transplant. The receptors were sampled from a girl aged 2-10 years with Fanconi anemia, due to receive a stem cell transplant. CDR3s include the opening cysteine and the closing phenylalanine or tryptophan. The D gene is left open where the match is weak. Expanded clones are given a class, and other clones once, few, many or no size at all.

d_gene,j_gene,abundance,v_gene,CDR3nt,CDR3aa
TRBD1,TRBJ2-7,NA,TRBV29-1,TGCAGCGTTATGGCATCCGGGACAGGGGCCTACGAGCAGTACTTC,CSVMASGTGAYEQYF
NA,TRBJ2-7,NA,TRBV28,TGTGCCAGCAGTTTGGGCTACTCGGAGGCCTACGAGCAGTACTTC,CASSLGYSEAYEQYF
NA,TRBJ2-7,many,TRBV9,TGTGCCAGCAGCCCTACGGGAAGCTCCTACGAGCAGTACTTC,CASSPTGSSYEQYF
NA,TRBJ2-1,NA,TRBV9,TGTGCCAGCAGCGTAAGATCTCCCAGGGATATCGATGAGCAGTTCTTC,CASSVRSPRDIDEQFF
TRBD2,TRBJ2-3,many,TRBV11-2,TGTGCCAGCAGCTTTCAGCGACTAGCGGGGGCTGGAGGTACGCAGTATTTT,CASSFQRLAGAGGTQYF
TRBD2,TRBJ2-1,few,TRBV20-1,TGCAGTGCTAGACATCCTAGAGGGAGGGCCGGAAATGAGCAGTTCTTC,CSARHPRGRAGNEQFF
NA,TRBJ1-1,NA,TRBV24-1,TGTGCCACCAGTGGGCGGGTGGGGACTGAAGCTTTCTTT,CATSGRVGTEAFF
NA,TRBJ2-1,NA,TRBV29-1,TGCAGCGTTGTCTGGGAACTTGGACCCAATGAGCAGTTCTTC,CSVVWELGPNEQFF
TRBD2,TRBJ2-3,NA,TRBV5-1,TGCGCCAGCAGAGGACTAGCGCCGAGCACAGATACGCAGTATTTT,CASRGLAPSTDTQYF
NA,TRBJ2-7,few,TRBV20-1,TGCAGTGCCCCGGGGGACGGAGCCTACGAGCAGTACTTC,CSAPGDGAYEQYF
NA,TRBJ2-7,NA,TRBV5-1,TGCGCCAGCAGCGACCCGACAAAGTCCTACGAGCAGTACTTC,CASSDPTKSYEQYF
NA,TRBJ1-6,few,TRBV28,TGTGCCAGCAGCCCAAAATCAGGGTACATTTCACCCCTCCACTTT,CASSPKSGYISPLHF
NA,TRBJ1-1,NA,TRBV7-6,TGTGCCAGCAGCCGGGGGATGAACACTGAAGCTTTCTTT,CASSRGMNTEAFF
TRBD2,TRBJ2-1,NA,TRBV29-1,TGCAGCGGGGTGCGACTAGCGGGAGACAATGAGCAGTTCTTC,CSGVRLAGDNEQFF
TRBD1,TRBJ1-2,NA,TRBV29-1,TGCAGCGTTAGTCAGGGGGCGCGGGACTATGGCTACACCTTC,CSVSQGARDYGYTF
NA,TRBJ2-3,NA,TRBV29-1,TGCAGCGTTGACCGGGTCTCGAACACAGATACGCAGTATTTT,CSVDRVSNTDTQYF
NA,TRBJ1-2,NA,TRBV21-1,TGTGCCAGCACCCGCAGGGCAGACTACTATGGCTACACCTTC,CASTRRADYYGYTF
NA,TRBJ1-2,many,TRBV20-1,TGCAGTGCTAGCCCGGCGGACTATGGCTACACCTTC,CSASPADYGYTF
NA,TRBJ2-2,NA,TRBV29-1,TGCAGCGTTGAAGATCCGTCCACCGGGGAGCTGTTTTTT,CSVEDPSTGELFF
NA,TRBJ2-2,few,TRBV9,TGTGCCAGCAGCGAGGATTACGGGGAGCTGTTTTTT,CASSEDYGELFF
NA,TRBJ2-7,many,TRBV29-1,TGCAGCGTTGAAGGGGGGGCCGGAACTTACGAGCAGTACTTC,CSVEGGAGTYEQYF
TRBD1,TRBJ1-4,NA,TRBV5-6,TGTGCCAGCAGCTCCCGGGACAGCGCTACCTTCGACCTTGAAAAACTGTTTTTT,CASSSRDSATFDLEKLFF
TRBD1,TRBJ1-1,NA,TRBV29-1,TGCAGCGTTGGTCCGGGACAGGGGGTGTGGACTGAAGCTTTCTTT,CSVGPGQGVWTEAFF
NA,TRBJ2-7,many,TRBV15,TGTGCCACCAGCAGAGACAGGGGATCCTACGAGCAGTACTTC,CATSRDRGSYEQYF
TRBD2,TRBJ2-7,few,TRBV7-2,TGTGCCAGCAGGTTTATAGCGGGAGGGTCCTACGAGCAGTACTTC,CASRFIAGGSYEQYF
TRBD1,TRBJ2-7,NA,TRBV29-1,TGCAGCGTTGATACCGGACAGGGGGCCTACGAGCAGTACTTC,CSVDTGQGAYEQYF
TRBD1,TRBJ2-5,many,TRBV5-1,TGCGCCAGCAGCCTGGGACAGGGTTGGGAGACCCAGTACTTC,CASSLGQGWETQYF
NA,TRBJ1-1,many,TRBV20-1,TGCAGTGCTAGACACATGAACACTGAAGCTTTCTTT,CSARHMNTEAFF
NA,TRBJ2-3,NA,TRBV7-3,TGTGCCAGCAGCTTACAGGACGGTCGCACGCAGTATTTT,CASSLQDGRTQYF
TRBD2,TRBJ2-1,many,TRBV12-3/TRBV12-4,TGTGCCAGCAGCCCCCATAGCGGGGGGAGGAATGAGCAGTTCTTC,CASSPHSGGRNEQFF
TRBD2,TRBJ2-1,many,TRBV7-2,TGTGCCAGCAGCTTAACCGGACTAGCGGTCAATGAGCAGTTCTTC,CASSLTGLAVNEQFF
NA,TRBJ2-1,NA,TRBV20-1,TGCAGTGCTAGGGTACAGGGAAAGGTCTACAATGAGCAGTTCTTC,CSARVQGKVYNEQFF
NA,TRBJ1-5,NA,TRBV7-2,TGTGCCAGCAGCTTAGTAGGGACACCCTATAGCAATCAGCCCCAGCATTTT,CASSLVGTPYSNQPQHF
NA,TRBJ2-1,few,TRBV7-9,TGTGCCAGCAGACATCCCGAGGAGGGAAGGAATGAGCAGTTCTTC,CASRHPEEGRNEQFF
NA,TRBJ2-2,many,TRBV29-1,TGCAGCGCACGCGGAGTCTTGGTTGGGGCTAGCGACACCGGGGAGCTGTTTTTT,CSARGVLVGASDTGELFF
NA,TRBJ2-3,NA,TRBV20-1,TGCAGTGCTAGATCCTGGGGGGCAGATACGCAGTATTTT,CSARSWGADTQYF
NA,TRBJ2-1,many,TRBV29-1,TGCAGCGTTGAAGGCGGGATCTACAATGAGCAGTTCTTC,CSVEGGIYNEQFF
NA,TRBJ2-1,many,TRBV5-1,TGCGCCAGCAACTTGGGCGGGGGCCAGAACTACAATGAGCAGTTCTTC,CASNLGGGQNYNEQFF
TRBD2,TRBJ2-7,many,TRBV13,TGTGCCAGCGGCGGACTAGCGACCTACGAGCAGTACTTC,CASGGLATYEQYF
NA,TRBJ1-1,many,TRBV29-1,TGCAGCGTTGATGGGGGGCGGAACACTGAAGCTTTCTTT,CSVDGGRNTEAFF
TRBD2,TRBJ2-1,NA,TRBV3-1,TGTGCCAGCAGCCAAGACTGGGGACTAGACAATGAGCAGTTCTTC,CASSQDWGLDNEQFF
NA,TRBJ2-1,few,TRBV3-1,TGTGCCAGCAGTTCCCATTCTCTCCAGACTAAGCCGGCATACAATGAGCAGTTCTTC,CASSSHSLQTKPAYNEQFF
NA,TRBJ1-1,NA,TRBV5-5,TGTGCCAGCAGCTTGGCGTCAGGTCTGGGGATCACTGAAGCTTTCTTT,CASSLASGLGITEAFF
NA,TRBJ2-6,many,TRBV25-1,TGTGCCAGCAGTGATGGTACATGGGTCGGGGCCAACGTCCTGACTTTC,CASSDGTWVGANVLTF
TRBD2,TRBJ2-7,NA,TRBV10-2,TGCGCCAGCGCAACCATACTAGCGGGTGCCTACGAGCAGTACTTC,CASATILAGAYEQYF
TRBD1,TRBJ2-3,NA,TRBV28,TGTGCCAGCAGTTTATTTCCGGGACAGGTACGCAGCACAGATACGCAGTATTTT,CASSLFPGQVRSTDTQYF
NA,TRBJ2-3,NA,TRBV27,TGTGCCAGCAGTTTATCGGGGACCATCAATACGCAGTATTTT,CASSLSGTINTQYF
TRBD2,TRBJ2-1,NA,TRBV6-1,TGTGCCAGCAGCTCCGGGACTAGCGATGTTAGGGGGCAGTTCTTC,CASSSGTSDVRGQFF
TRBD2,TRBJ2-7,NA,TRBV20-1,TGCAGTGCGATATGGGGTAGCGGGATCTCCTACGAGCAGTACTTC,CSAIWGSGISYEQYF
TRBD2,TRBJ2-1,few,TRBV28,TGTGCCAGCAGTTTTCCATCTAGCGGGGGCCTCGTTGAGCAGTTCTTC,CASSFPSSGGLVEQFF
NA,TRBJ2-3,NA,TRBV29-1,TGCAGCGTTGTCTTCACAGATACGCAGTATTTT,CSVVFTDTQYF
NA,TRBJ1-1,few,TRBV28,TGTGCCAGCAGTTTGGAGCTCAGGGTTGCTGAAGCTTTCTTT,CASSLELRVAEAFF
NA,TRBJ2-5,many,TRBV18,TGTGCCAGCTCACCACGGACCAACAGGGAGACCCAGTACTTC,CASSPRTNRETQYF
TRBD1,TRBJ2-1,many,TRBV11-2,TGTGCCAGCAGCTTAGGACTGGACAGGGCCAATGAGCAGTTCTTC,CASSLGLDRANEQFF
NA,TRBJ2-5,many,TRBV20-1,TGCAGTGCCTCCCCGGACAGTCCTCTCCAAGAGACCCAGTACTTC,CSASPDSPLQETQYF
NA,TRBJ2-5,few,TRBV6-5,TGTGCCAGCAGTTACTCCGAGTCAAGGGGAACCCAGTACTTC,CASSYSESRGTQYF
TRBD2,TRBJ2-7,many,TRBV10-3,TGTGCCATCAGTGAGACCCCCGGGACTACGAGCTCCTACGAGCAGTACTTC,CAISETPGTTSSYEQYF